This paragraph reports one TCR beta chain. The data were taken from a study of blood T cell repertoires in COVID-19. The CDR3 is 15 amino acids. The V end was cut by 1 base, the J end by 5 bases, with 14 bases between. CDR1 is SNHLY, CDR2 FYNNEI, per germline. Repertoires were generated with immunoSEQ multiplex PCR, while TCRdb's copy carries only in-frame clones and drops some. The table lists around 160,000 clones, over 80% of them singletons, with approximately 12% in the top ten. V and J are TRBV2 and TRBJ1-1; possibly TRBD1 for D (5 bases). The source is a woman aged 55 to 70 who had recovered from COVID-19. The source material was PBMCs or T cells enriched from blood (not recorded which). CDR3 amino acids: CASSEGPRQKTEAFF. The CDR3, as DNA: TGTGCCAGCAGTGAAGGCCCCCGACAGAAAACTGAAGCTTTCTTT. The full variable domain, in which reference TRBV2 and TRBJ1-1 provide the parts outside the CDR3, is EPEVTQTPSHQVTQMGQEVILRCVPISNHLYFYWYRQILGQKVEFLVSFYNNEISEKSEIFDDQFSVERPDGSNFTLKIRSTKLEDSAMYFCASSEGPRQKTEAFFGQGTRLTVV.